This TCR beta chain stems from a study of CD8 T cells in ankylosing spondylitis. The junction had 10 bases not matched to a gene; V was cut back by 6 bases and J by 3 bases. Germline assignment: CDR1 MDHEN and CDR2 SYDVKM. This CDR3 region has 16 residues. In TCRdb, the 5' RACE reads were re-called with MiXCR into one record per CDR3 protein. This table holds about 260,000 distinct CDR3 sequences, 20% to 30% found once. Sequenced material: blood, either unsorted or a sorted T cell fraction (not recorded which). The chain couples TRBV28 to TRBJ2-2; 7 nucleotides align to TRBD2. This receptor was obtained from a male donor with ankylosing spondylitis or in good health (not recorded which). For the CDR3, the DNA is TGTGCCAGCAGGTCAGCGGGGCTAGGCGACACCGGGGAGCTGTTTTTT. Encoded protein: CASRSAGLGDTGELFF. Together with reference TRBV28 and TRBJ2-2, the CDR3 gives the full variable domain: DVKVTQSSRYLVKRTGEKVFLECVQDMDHENMFWYRQDPGLGLRLIYFSYDVKMKEKGDIPEGYSVSREKKERFSLILESASTNQTSMYLCASRSAGLGDTGELFFGEGSRLTVL.